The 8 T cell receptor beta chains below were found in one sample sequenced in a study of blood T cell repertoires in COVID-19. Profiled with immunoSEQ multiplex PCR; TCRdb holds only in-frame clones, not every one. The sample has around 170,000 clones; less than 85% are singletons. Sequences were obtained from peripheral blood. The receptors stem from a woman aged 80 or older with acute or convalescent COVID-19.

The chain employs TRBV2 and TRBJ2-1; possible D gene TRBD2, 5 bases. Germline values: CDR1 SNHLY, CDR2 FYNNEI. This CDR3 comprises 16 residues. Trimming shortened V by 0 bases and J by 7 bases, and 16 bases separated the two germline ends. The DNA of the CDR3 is TGTGCCAGCAGTGAAGCGCGGCTAGTGACGGGGAATGAGCAGTTCTTC. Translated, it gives CASSEARLVTGNEQFF.

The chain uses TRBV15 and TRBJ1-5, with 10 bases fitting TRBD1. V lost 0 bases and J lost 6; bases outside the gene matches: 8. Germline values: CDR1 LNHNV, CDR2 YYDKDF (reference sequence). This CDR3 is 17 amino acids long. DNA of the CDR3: TGTGCCACCAGCAGAGATCGGACAGGGGGATATGTTCAGCCCCAGCATTTT. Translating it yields CATSRDRTGGYVQPQHF.

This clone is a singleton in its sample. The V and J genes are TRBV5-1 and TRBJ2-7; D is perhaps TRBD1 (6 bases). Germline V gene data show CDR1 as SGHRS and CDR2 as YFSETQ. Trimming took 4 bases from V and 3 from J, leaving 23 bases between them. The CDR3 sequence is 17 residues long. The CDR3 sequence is CASSHTETGGSFYEQYF. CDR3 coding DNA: TGCGCCAGCAGCCATACGGAGACAGGCGGCAGTTTCTACGAGCAGTACTTC.

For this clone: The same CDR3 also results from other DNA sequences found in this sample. In DNA, the CDR3 is TGTGCCAGCAGCTCCCCTGGGGGGGGAAATCAGCCCCAGCATTTT. It translates to CASSSPGGGNQPQHF. The chain recombines TRBV27 with TRBJ1-5; a possible D gene is TRBD1 (5 bases). In germline, CDR1 is MNHEY, CDR2 SMNVEV (reference sequence). The CDR3 is made up of 15 amino acids. Trimming removed 6 bases at V and 4 bases at J, with 16 bases between.

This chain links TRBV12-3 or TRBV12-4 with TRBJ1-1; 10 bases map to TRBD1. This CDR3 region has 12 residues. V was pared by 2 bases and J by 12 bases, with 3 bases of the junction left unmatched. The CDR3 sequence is CASSLRDRGTFF. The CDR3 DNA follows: TGTGCCAGCAGTTTAAGGGACAGGGGTACTTTCTTT.

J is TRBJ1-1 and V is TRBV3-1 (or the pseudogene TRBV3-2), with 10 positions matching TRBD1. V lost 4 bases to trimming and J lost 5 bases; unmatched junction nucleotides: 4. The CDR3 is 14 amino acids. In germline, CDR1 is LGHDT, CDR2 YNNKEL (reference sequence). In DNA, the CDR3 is TGTGCCAGCAGCCCCGGGACAGGGGAAACTGAAGCTTTCTTT. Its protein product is CASSPGTGETEAFF.

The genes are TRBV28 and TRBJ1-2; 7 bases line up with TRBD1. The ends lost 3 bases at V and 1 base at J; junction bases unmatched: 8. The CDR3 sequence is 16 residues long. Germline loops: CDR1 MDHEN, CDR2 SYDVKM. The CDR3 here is CASSLYRDRNNYGYTF. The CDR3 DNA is TGTGCCAGCAGTTTGTACCGGGACAGAAATAACTATGGCTACACCTTC.

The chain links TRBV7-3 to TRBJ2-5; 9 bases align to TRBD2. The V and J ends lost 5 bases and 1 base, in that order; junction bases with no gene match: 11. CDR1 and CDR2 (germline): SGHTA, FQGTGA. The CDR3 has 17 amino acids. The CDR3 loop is CASSRYGAGGPQETQYF. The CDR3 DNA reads TGTGCCAGCAGCAGATATGGAGCGGGAGGTCCCCAAGAGACCCAGTACTTC.